Given below is one T cell receptor (beta chain) in context. As for time point: new active TB diagnosis, blood taken before or within 7 days of starting treatment. This sample stems from a study of T cells in tuberculosis. Study details: The T cells targeted glucose monomycolate, a mycobacterial lipid, via CD1B.

Germline loops: CDR1 GTSNPN, CDR2 SVGIG (reference sequence). This CDR3 spans 13 amino acids. Trimming removed 0 bases at V and 13 bases at J, with 16 bases between. Data came from immunoSEQ multiplex PCR; TCRdb stores just in-frame clones and leaves some out. The sample consists of 30,000 to 35,000 clones, 80% to 95% of them appearing once. Here the sequenced sample was PBMCs, taken at tuberculosis diagnosis. This rearrangement joins TRBV30 to TRBJ1-5; D possibly corresponds to TRBD1 (5 bases). This receptor was obtained from an adult with tuberculosis. The CDR3 is CAWSVHDSSWQHF. The CDR3 DNA sequence: TGTGCCTGGAGTGTACACGACAGCAGCTGGCAGCATTTT.